This TCR beta chain was sequenced for a study of T cell repertoires in cytomegalovirus infection. Study-wide context: Peptides in the study included HLA-C-restricted and HLA-B-restricted CMV epitopes. TCR beta signatures that were public indicated CMV infection and matching HLA type.

This clonotype was detected a few times. Its cognate antigen is unknown. TCRdb re-derived calls from the reads in MiXCR, one entry per CDR3 protein. The data show around 100,000 distinct CDR3 sequences, over 40% seen once. V lost 3 bases, J lost 4 bases, and 10 bases lay in between. The CDR3 covers 14 residues. Overall study findings and caveats: HLA-C-restricted CMV-specific TCR beta clonotypes were dominant in the ex vivo response. Cumulative public TCR beta family frequency identified CMV carriers with the relevant HLA.

The TCR sequence derives from a human donor in good health (CMV status not recorded). Some clones in this sample may be carry-over from other donors' samples. The chain has TRBV12-3 or TRBV12-4 and TRBJ1-5; tentatively, D is TRBD1 (5 bases). The sample in question was CD8+ T cells from cultured PBMCs, obtained from culture after CMV antigen stimulation. CDR3 DNA sequence: TGTGCCAGCAGTTTGGGGCCAATAAATCAGCCCCAGCATTTT. Translation gives CASSLGPINQPQHF.